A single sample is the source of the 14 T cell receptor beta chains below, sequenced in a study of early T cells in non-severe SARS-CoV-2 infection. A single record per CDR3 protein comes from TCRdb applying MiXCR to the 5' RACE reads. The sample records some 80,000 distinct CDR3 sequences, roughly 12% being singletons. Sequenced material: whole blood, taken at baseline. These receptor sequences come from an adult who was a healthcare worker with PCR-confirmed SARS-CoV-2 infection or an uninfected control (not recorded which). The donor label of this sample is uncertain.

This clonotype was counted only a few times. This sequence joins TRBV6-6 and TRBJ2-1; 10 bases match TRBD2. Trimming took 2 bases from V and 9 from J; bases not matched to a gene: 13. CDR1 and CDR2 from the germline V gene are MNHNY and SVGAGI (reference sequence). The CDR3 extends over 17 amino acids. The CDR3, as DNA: TGTGCCAGCAGTTACGCTAGCGGGAGCATTCCAAGCAGTGAGCAGTTCTTC. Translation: CASSYASGSIPSSEQFF.

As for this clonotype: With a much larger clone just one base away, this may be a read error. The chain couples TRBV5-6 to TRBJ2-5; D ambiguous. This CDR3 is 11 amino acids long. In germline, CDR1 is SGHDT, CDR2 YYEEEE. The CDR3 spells CTSSLVETQYF. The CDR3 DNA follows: TGTACCAGCAGCTTAGTGGAGACCCAGTACTTC.

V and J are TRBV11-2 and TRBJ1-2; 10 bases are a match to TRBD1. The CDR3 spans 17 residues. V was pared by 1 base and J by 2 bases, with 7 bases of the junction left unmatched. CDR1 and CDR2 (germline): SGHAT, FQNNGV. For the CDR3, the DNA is TGTGCCAGCAGCTTAGGTTTATCGACAGGGGGCAACTATGGCTACACCTTC. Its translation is CASSLGLSTGGNYGYTF. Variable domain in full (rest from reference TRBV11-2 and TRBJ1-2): EAGVAQSPRYKIIEKRQSVAFWCNPISGHATLYWYQQILGQGPKLLIQFQNNGVVDDSQLPKDRFSAERLKGVDSTLKIQPAKLEDSAVYLCASSLGLSTGGNYGYTFGSGTRLTVV.

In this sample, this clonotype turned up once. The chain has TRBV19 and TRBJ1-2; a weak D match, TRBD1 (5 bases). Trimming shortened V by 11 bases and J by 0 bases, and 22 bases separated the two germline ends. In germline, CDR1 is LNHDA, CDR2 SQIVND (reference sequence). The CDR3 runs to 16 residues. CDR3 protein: CAGAGRPPTPNYGYTF. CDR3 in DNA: TGTGCCGGGGCAGGGCGACCTCCCACCCCTAACTATGGCTACACCTTC.

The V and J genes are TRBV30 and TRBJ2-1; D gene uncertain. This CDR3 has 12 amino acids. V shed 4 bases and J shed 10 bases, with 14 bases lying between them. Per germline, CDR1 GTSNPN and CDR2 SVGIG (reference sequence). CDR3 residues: CAWNHWVREQFF. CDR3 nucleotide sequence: TGTGCCTGGAACCACTGGGTTAGGGAGCAGTTCTTC. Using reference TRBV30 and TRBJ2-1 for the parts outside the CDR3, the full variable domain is SQTIHQWPATLVQPVGSPLSLECTVEGTSNPNLYWYRQAAGRGLQLLFYSVGIGQISSEVPQNLSASRPQDRQFILSSKKLLLSDSGFYLCAWNHWVREQFFGPGTRLTVL.

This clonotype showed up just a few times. The CDR3: CASSFGGSTDTQYF. CDR3 in DNA: TGTGCCAGCAGCTTCGGGGGTTCGACAGATACGCAGTATTTT. V gene TRBV7-3 combines with J gene TRBJ2-3; D may be TRBD2 (6 bases). The CDR3 contains 14 residues. The V gene lost 3 bases and the J gene lost 3 bases, with 10 bases spanning the gap. Germline assignment: CDR1 SGHTA and CDR2 FQGTGA.

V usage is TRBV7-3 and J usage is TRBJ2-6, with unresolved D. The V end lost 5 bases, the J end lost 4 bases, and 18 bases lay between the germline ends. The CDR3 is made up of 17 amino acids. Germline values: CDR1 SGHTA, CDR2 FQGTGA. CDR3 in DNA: TGTGCCAGCAGCCCGCGGACCGTCGTCTGGGGGGCCAACGTCCTGACTTTC. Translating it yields CASSPRTVVWGANVLTF.

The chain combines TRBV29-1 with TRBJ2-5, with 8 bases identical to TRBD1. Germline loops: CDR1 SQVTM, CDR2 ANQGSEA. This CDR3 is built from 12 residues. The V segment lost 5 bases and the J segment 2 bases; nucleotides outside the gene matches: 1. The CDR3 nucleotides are TGCAGCGTTAGGACAGGGCAAGAGACCCAGTACTTC. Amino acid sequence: CSVRTGQETQYF.

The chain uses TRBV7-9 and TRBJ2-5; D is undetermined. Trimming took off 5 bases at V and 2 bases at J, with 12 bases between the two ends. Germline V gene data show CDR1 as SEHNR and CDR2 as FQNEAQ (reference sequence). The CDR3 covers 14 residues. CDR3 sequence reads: CASSPPWQQETQYF. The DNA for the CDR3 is TGTGCCAGCAGCCCTCCCTGGCAGCAAGAGACCCAGTACTTC.

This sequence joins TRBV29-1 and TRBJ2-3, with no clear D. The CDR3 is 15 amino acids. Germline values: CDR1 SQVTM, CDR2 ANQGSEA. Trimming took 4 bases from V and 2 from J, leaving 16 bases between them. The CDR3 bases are TGCAGCGTTGTCCCGGGCCGACCCAACACAGATACGCAGTATTTT. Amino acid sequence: CSVVPGRPNTDTQYF.

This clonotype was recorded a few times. CDR3 loop: CASTTDGVGSYEQYF. The CDR3 DNA follows: TGCGCCAGCACCACGGATGGGGTGGGCTCCTACGAGCAGTACTTC. The chain combines TRBV5-1 with TRBJ2-7; D gene ambiguous. The germline gives CDR1 SGHRS, CDR2 YFSETQ. V was shortened by 6 bases and J by 0 bases, with 16 bases between the two germline ends. The CDR3 runs 15 residues.

The chain's CDR3 is CATSDYSSYPEAFF. In DNA form, the CDR3 reads TGTGCCACCAGTGATTATTCGTCCTACCCTGAAGCTTTCTTT. The chain combines TRBV24-1 with TRBJ1-1; D is undetermined. The CDR3 has 14 residues. The ends were cut back, 2 bases at V and 6 bases at J, with 12 bases in the middle. CDR1 and CDR2 from the germline V gene are KGHDR and SFDVKD.

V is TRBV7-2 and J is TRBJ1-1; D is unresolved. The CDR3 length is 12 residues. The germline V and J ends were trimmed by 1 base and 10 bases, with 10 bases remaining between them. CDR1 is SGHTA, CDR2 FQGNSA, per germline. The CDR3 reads CASSLGGVGAFF. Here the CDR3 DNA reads TGTGCCAGCAGCTTAGGGGGTGTAGGAGCTTTCTTT.

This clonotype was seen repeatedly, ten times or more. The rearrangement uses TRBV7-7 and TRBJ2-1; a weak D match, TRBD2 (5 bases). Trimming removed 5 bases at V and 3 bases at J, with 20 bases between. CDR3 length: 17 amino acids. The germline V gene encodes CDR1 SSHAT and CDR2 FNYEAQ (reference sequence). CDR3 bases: TGTGCCAGCAGCCGTACCTTTACTAGTCCCCACTACAATGAGCAGTTCTTC. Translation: CASSRTFTSPHYNEQFF.